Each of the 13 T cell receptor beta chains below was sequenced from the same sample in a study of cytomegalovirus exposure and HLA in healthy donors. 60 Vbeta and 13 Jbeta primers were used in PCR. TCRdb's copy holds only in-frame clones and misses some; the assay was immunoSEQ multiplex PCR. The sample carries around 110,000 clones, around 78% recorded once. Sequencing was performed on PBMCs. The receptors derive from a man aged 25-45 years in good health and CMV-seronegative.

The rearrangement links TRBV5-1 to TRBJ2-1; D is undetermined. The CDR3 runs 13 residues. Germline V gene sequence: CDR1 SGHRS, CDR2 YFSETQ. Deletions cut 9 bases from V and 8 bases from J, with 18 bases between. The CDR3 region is CATSSGASHEQFF. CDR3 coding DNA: TGCGCCACCTCCTCGGGTGCCAGCCATGAGCAGTTCTTC.

Here the CDR3 reads CASSSRDTEAFF. The DNA for the CDR3 is TGTGCCAGCAGCTCGAGGGACACTGAAGCTTTCTTT. The chain carries TRBV7-7 and TRBJ1-1; D gene unclear. The germline CDR1 and CDR2 sequences are SSHAT and FNYEAQ (reference sequence). V was shortened by 4 bases and J by 3 bases, with 6 bases between the two germline ends. The CDR3 loop spans 12 amino acids. Looking up the rest from reference TRBV7-7 and TRBJ1-1 gives the full variable domain: GAGVSQSPRYKVTKRGQDVTLRCDPISSHATLYWYQQALGQGPEFLTYFNYEAQPDKSGLPSDRFSAERPEGSISTLTIQRTEQRDSAMYRCASSSRDTEAFFGQGTRLTVV.

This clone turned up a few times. The CDR3 DNA reads as TGTGCCAGCAGTCTACCGGGACAGGGACCCCATCAGCCCCAGCATTTT. Translated: CASSLPGQGPHQPQHF. The genes are TRBV25-1 and TRBJ1-5, with 9 bases that match TRBD1. Germline CDR1 is MGHDK and CDR2 is SYGVNS. Unmatched junction bases numbered 10, after V lost 5 bases and J lost 5 bases. The CDR3 covers 16 residues.

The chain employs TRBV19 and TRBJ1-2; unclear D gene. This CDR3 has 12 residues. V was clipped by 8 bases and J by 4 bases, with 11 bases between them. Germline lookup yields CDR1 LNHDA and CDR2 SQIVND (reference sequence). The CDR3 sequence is CASQWSGYGYTF. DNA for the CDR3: TGTGCCAGTCAATGGAGCGGCTATGGCTACACCTTC.

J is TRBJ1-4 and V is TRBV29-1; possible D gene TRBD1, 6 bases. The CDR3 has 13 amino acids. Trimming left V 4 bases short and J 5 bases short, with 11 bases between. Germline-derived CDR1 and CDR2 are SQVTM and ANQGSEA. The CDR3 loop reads CSVGRTENEKLFF. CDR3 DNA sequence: TGCAGCGTTGGGCGGACAGAGAATGAAAAACTGTTTTTT.

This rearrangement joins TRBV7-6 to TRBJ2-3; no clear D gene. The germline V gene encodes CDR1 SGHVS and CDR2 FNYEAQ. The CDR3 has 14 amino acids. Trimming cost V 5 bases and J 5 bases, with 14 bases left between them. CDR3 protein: CASSPRTSGDTQYF. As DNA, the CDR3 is TGTGCCAGCAGCCCTCGAACGTCGGGAGATACGCAGTATTTT.

CDR3: CSVPGQGYTEAFF. DNA of the CDR3: TGCAGCGTGCCGGGACAGGGTTACACTGAAGCTTTCTTT. The rearrangement links TRBV29-1 to TRBJ1-1; TRBD1 agrees at 9 bases. Germline V CDR1 and CDR2: SQVTM, ANQGSEA. The CDR3 runs to 13 residues. Trimming at V came to 6 bases and at J to 3 bases, leaving 5 bases not matched to a gene. The entire variable domain, with the rest obtained from reference TRBV29-1 and TRBJ1-1, is as follows: SAVISQKPSRDICQRGTSLTIQCQVDSQVTMMFWYRQQPGQSLTLIATANQGSEATYESGFVIDKFPISRPNLTFSTLTVSNMSPEDSSIYLCSVPGQGYTEAFFGQGTRLTVV.

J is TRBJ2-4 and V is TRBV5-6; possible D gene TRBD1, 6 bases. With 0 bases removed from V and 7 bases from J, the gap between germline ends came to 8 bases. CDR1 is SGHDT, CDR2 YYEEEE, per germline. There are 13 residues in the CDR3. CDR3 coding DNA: TGTGCCAGCAGCTTGGCTAGGGGGAACATTCAGTACTTC. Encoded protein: CASSLARGNIQYF. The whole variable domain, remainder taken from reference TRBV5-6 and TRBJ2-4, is DAGVTQSPTHLIKTRGQQVTLRCSPKSGHDTVSWYQQALGQGPQFIFQYYEEEERQRGNFPDRFSGHQFPNYSSELNVNALLLGDSALYLCASSLARGNIQYFGAGTRLSVL.

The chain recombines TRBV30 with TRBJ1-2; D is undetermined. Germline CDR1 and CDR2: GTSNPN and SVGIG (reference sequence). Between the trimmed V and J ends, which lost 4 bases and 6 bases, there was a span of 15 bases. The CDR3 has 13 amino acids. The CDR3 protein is CAWTPTAVHGYTF. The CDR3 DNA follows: TGTGCCTGGACCCCGACGGCGGTGCATGGCTACACCTTC. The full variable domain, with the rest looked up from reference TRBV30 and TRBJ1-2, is SQTIHQWPATLVQPVGSPLSLECTVEGTSNPNLYWYRQAAGRGLQLLFYSVGIGQISSEVPQNLSASRPQDRQFILSSKKLLLSDSGFYLCAWTPTAVHGYTFGSGTRLTVV.

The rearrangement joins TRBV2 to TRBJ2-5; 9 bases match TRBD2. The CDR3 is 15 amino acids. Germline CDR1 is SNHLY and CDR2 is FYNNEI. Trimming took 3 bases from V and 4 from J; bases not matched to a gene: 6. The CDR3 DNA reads TGTGCCAGCAGTGATAGAGGACTAGCGTCAGAGACCCAGTACTTC. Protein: CASSDRGLASETQYF.

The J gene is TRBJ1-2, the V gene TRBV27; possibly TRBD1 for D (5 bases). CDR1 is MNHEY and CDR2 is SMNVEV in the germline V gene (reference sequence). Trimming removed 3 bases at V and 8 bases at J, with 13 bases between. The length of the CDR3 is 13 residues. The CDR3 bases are TGTGCCAGCAGTTTCACGCGGGGCTTGGGCTACACCTTC. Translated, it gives CASSFTRGLGYTF.

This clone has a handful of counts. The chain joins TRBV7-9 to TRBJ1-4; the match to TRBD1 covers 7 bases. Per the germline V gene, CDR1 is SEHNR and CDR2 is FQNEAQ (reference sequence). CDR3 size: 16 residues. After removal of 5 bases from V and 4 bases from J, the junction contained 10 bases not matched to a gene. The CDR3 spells CASSLGDRANNEKLFF. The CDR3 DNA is TGTGCCAGCAGCCTTGGAGACAGGGCGAATAATGAAAAACTGTTTTTT.

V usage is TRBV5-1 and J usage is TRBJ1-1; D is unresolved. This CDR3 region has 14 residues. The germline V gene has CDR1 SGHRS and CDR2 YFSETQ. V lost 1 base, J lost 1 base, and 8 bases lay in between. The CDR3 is CASSLSVQNTEAFF. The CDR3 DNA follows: TGCGCCAGCAGCTTGTCTGTACAGAACACTGAAGCTTTCTTT.